A selection of T cell receptor beta chains follows, all from one sample in a study of CD8+ T cells in alopecia areata. Libraries were prepared by immunoSEQ multiplex PCR; TCRdb keeps only in-frame clonotypes and omits some of them. The sample consists of about 120,000 clones, 55% to 80% of them appearing once. Sequencing input: CD4+ T cells sorted from blood. The source is a human donor in good health. Each CDR3 is given with its conserved first and last residue. The D gene is left open where the match is weak. Clone size is given for some rows only: seen once, a few or many times, or a class if the clone is expanded.

D	V	size	J	CDR3	DNA
NA	TRBV6-5	NA	TRBJ2-7	CASSYAPVTPYEQYF	TGTGCCAGCAGTTACGCCCCCGTGACACCCTACGAGCAGTACTTC
TRBD1	TRBV7-2	NA	TRBJ2-1	CASSPPSGTVFF	TGTGCCAGCAGCCCCCCCTCCGGGACAGTGTTCTTC
NA	TRBV6-1	NA	TRBJ1-1	CASSEGGGRWNTEAFF	TGTGCCAGCAGTGAGGGCGGCGGGAGGTGGAACACTGAAGCTTTCTTT
NA	TRBV25-1	once	TRBJ1-6	CASSELTSRGRSPLHF	TGTGCCAGCAGTGAACTGACGAGCAGGGGTCGTTCACCCCTCCACTTT
NA	TRBV12-5	NA	TRBJ1-5	CASGPDRFGSQPQHF	TGTGCTAGTGGCCCCGACAGATTTGGCAGTCAGCCCCAGCATTTT
NA	TRBV29-1	NA	TRBJ2-5	CSVEDRPGEIETQYF	TGCAGCGTTGAAGATCGTCCAGGGGAAATAGAGACCCAGTACTTC
TRBD1	TRBV5-1	NA	TRBJ2-3	CASSAEQGARWDTQYF	TGCGCCAGCAGCGCCGAACAGGGGGCGCGTTGGGATACGCAGTATTTT
NA	TRBV4-1	NA	TRBJ1-3	CASSQEVGRRNTIYF	TGCGCCAGCAGCCAAGAAGTCGGTCGGAGAAACACCATATATTTT
TRBD1	TRBV5-4	NA	TRBJ2-7	CASSKTGSNEQYF	TGTGCCAGCAGCAAGACAGGGTCCAACGAGCAGTACTTC
NA	TRBV29-1	NA	TRBJ2-3	CSVGPLDTQYF	TGCAGCGTGGGCCCCCTAGATACGCAGTATTTT
NA	TRBV7-3	NA	TRBJ1-5	CASSRSPGQPQHF	TGTGCCAGCAGCCGATCCCCCGGTCAGCCCCAGCATTTT
NA	TRBV6-5	NA	TRBJ2-1	CASRGAHEQFF	TGTGCCAGCAGGGGGGCGCATGAGCAGTTCTTC
NA	TRBV29-1	NA	TRBJ1-1	CSVVQVNEAFF	TGCAGCGTTGTACAGGTGAATGAAGCTTTCTTT
NA	TRBV29-1	NA	TRBJ2-5	CSSFGYQETQYF	TGCAGCTCCTTTGGGTACCAAGAGACCCAGTACTTC
TRBD2	TRBV15	NA	TRBJ2-1	CATSRDLLAGAANSYNEQFF	TGTGCCACCAGCAGAGATCTACTAGCGGGGGCCGCTAATTCCTACAATGAGCAGTTCTTC
TRBD1	TRBV5-6	once	TRBJ1-2	CASSRDSENYGYTF	TGTGCCAGCAGCAGGGACAGCGAGAACTATGGCTACACCTTC
NA	TRBV6-5	NA	TRBJ2-2	CASSPPLGELFF	TGTGCCAGCAGCCCTCCTCTCGGGGAGCTGTTTTTT
NA	TRBV27	NA	TRBJ2-1	CASSLSTGTDEQFF	TGTGCCAGCAGTTTATCGACAGGGACTGACGAGCAGTTCTTC
NA	TRBV29-1	NA	TRBJ1-1	CSDSEAFF	TGCAGCGACTCTGAAGCTTTCTTT
NA	TRBV5-4	NA	TRBJ1-2	CASSTGRSYTF	TGTGCCAGCAGCACAGGAAGGAGCTACACCTTC
NA	TRBV28	few	TRBJ2-4	CASSGGKADIQYF	TGTGCCAGCAGCGGAGGAAAGGCGGACATTCAGTACTTC
TRBD1	TRBV9	NA	TRBJ1-5	CASSAGQGGNQPQHF	TGTGCCAGCAGCGCCGGACAGGGCGGCAATCAGCCCCAGCATTTT
NA	TRBV5-1	NA	TRBJ1-1	CASSFKDTNTEAFF	TGCGCCAGCAGCTTTAAAGACACGAACACTGAAGCTTTCTTT
TRBD1	TRBV5-6	NA	TRBJ1-2	CASSLRDRNYGYTF	TGTGCCAGCAGCTTACGGGACAGAAACTATGGCTACACCTTC
TRBD1	TRBV11-2	NA	TRBJ2-3	CASSSRDRHWDTQYF	TGTGCCAGCAGCTCCCGGGACAGACACTGGGATACGCAGTATTTT
NA	TRBV18	NA	TRBJ2-7	CASSPPVKAYEQYF	TGTGCCAGCTCCCCTCCCGTGAAGGCCTACGAGCAGTACTTC
NA	TRBV25-1	few	TRBJ2-5	CATSEGGRETQYF	TGTGCCACCTCAGAGGGGGGCAGGGAGACCCAGTACTTC
NA	TRBV2	NA	TRBJ2-7	CASSGGLGDSYEQYF	TGTGCCAGCAGTGGTGGGCTAGGGGATTCCTACGAGCAGTACTTC
NA	TRBV5-1	NA	TRBJ2-7	CASSLEGTSYEQYF	TGCGCCAGCAGCTTGGAGGGGACTTCCTACGAGCAGTACTTC
NA	TRBV6-5	NA	TRBJ1-1	CASEGDGEEAFF	TGTGCCAGCGAGGGGGACGGGGAGGAAGCTTTCTTT
NA	TRBV6-5	NA	TRBJ1-2	CASSYSQWSGYTF	TGTGCCAGCAGTTACTCACAATGGAGTGGCTACACCTTC
NA	TRBV15	few	TRBJ2-7	CATSRDVGEQYF	TGTGCCACCAGCAGAGATGTAGGTGAGCAGTACTTC
TRBD1	TRBV29-1	NA	TRBJ1-2	CSVKSTGALYGYTF	TGCAGCGTTAAATCGACAGGGGCTCTCTATGGCTACACCTTC
NA	TRBV18	few	TRBJ1-2	CASSPRAEPQGYTF	TGTGCCAGCTCACCACGCGCGGAACCCCAGGGCTACACCTTC
NA	TRBV7-9	NA	TRBJ2-7	CASSSNTYYEQYF	TGTGCCAGCAGCTCAAACACTTACTACGAGCAGTACTTC
NA	TRBV9	NA	TRBJ1-6	CASSLGTINSPLHF	TGTGCCAGCAGCCTCGGGACTATAAATTCACCCCTCCACTTT
NA	TRBV4-1	few	TRBJ2-5	CASSLSFGTNQETQYF	TGCGCCAGCAGCCTAAGTTTCGGGACGAACCAAGAGACCCAGTACTTC
NA	TRBV29-1	NA	TRBJ2-5	CSVDEDSFAITDF	TGCAGCGTTGACGAGGACAGCTTCGCCATTACGGACTTC
TRBD2	TRBV30	NA	TRBJ2-1	CAWESGGPSHEQFF	TGTGCCTGGGAGAGCGGGGGGCCTTCCCATGAGCAGTTCTTC
TRBD1	TRBV6-6	NA	TRBJ1-2	CASSARQGDYGYTF	TGTGCCAGCAGTGCCCGACAGGGAGACTATGGCTACACCTTC
NA	TRBV4-1	NA	TRBJ2-1	CASSQDPDSEQFF	TGCGCCAGCAGCCAAGATCCTGACAGTGAGCAGTTCTTC
NA	TRBV7-9	NA	TRBJ1-5	CASSFTGGNQPQHF	TGTGCCAGCAGCTTTACGGGAGGCAATCAGCCCCAGCATTTT
NA	TRBV4-1	NA	TRBJ1-5	CASSQVYTGPQHF	TGCGCCAGCAGCCAAGTGTATACGGGGCCCCAGCATTTT
NA	TRBV5-6	NA	TRBJ1-5	CASSLAAAQPQHF	TGTGCCAGCAGCTTGGCTGCGGCTCAGCCCCAGCATTTT
NA	TRBV7-9	NA	TRBJ1-1	CASSTKATEAFF	TGTGCCAGCAGTACAAAGGCCACTGAAGCTTTCTTT
TRBD1	TRBV7-2	few	TRBJ1-2	CASSLGQGLYGYTF	TGTGCCAGCAGCCTCGGACAGGGGTTATATGGCTACACCTTC
NA	TRBV15	few	TRBJ1-1	CATSSRDMRNTEAFF	TGTGCCACCAGCAGCCGGGACATGAGAAACACTGAAGCTTTCTTT
NA	TRBV29-1	few	TRBJ1-1	CSVGSSNTEAFF	TGCAGCGTTGGGAGTTCGAACACTGAAGCTTTCTTT
TRBD1	TRBV7-2	few	TRBJ2-5	CASSLDSGTGKAQYF	TGTGCCAGCAGCTTAGATTCCGGGACAGGGAAGGCCCAGTACTTC
NA	TRBV11-1	NA	TRBJ2-2	CASSSGLVGTGELFF	TGTGCCAGCAGCTCGGGGCTAGTAGGAACCGGGGAGCTGTTTTTT
TRBD1	TRBV2	few	TRBJ1-5	CASSSGGAGQPQHF	TGTGCCAGCAGTTCAGGGGGCGCGGGGCAGCCCCAGCATTTT
NA	TRBV30	NA	TRBJ1-6	CAWSVGSYNSPLHF	TGTGCCTGGAGTGTCGGCTCCTATAATTCACCCCTCCACTTT
TRBD2	TRBV2	many	TRBJ2-3	CASSFPRAGGSTDTQYF	TGTGCCAGCAGTTTTCCACGTGCGGGGGGAAGCACAGATACGCAGTATTTT
NA	TRBV7-9	NA	TRBJ1-2	CASSLGGVYGYTF	TGTGCCAGCAGCTTAGGAGGTGTCTATGGCTACACCTTC
NA	TRBV25-1	once	TRBJ1-6	CASSGATGHYNSPLHF	TGTGCCAGCAGTGGGGCGACAGGCCACTATAATTCACCCCTCCACTTT
TRBD2	TRBV7-2	NA	TRBJ2-5	CASSLGGGPRETQYF	TGTGCCAGCAGCTTAGGCGGGGGGCCTCGAGAGACCCAGTACTTC
NA	TRBV6-1	NA	TRBJ1-2	CASSPYTAGYTF	TGTGCCAGCAGTCCCTACACGGCTGGCTACACCTTC